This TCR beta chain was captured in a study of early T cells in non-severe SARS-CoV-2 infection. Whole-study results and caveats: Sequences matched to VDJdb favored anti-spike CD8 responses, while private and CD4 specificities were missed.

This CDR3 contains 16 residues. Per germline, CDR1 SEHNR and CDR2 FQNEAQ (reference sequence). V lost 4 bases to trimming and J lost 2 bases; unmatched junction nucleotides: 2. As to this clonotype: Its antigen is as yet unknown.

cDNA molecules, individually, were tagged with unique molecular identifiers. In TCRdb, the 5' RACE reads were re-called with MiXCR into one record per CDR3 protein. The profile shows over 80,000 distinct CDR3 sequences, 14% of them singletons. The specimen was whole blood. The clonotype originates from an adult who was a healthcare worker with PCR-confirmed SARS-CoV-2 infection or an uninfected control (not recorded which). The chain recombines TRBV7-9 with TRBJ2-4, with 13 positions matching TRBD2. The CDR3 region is CASSSGLAGSKNIQYF. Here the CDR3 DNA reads TGTGCCAGCAGCTCGGGACTAGCGGGGTCCAAAAACATTCAGTACTTC.